This note documents a single T cell receptor beta chain sequence. No antigen is known for it. Second doses that came at about 4 or about 12 weeks were put together. V lost 5 bases and J lost 8, with 8 bases in between. Germline CDR1 and CDR2: MNHNY and SVGAGI (reference sequence). The CDR3 covers 11 residues. The data were obtained in a study of T cell responses to AZD1222 COVID-19 vaccine. Study results and limitations: The donor cohort was predominantly white British with a female majority, and clonal diversity may have been underestimated. Regions 160-218 and 743-854 held dominance among vaccine-associated CD4 TCRs, which spanned spike. Nearly half of spike-specific TCRs reportedly target unmutated variant regions.

Clones were sequenced by immunoSEQ multiplex PCR, and TCRdb holds only the in-frame ones, with some missing. The table records about 150,000 clones, around 92% of them present only once. The genes are TRBV6-6 and TRBJ2-3, with D possibly matching TRBD2 (6 bases). Sequences were derived from peripheral blood, sampled 28 days after the second AZD1222 dose. The sequence derives from an adult who received the AZD1222 COVID-19 vaccine. The DNA for the CDR3 is TGTGCCAGCAGTCACGGGAGTACGCAGTATTTT. Protein sequence: CASSHGSTQYF.